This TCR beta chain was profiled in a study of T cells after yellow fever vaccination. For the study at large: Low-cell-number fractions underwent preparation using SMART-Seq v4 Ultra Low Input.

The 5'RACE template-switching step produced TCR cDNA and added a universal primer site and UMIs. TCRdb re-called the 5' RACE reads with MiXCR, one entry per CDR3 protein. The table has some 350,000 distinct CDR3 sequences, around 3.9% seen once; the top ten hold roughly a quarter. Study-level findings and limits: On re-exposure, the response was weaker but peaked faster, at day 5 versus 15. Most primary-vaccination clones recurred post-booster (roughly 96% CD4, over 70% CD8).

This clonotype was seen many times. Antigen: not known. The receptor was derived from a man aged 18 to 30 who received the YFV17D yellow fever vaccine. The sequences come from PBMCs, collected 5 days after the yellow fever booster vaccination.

In nucleotides, the CDR3 is TGTGCCAGCAGCACCGGACAGGGGAGTCATTCACCCCTCCACTTT. Its protein product is CASSTGQGSHSPLHF. The V gene is TRBV7-2, the J gene TRBJ1-6, with TRBD1 matching over 9 bases. CDR3 length: 15 amino acids. Germline lookup yields CDR1 SGHTA and CDR2 FQGNSA. The V gene end was trimmed by 5 bases and the J gene end by 8 bases; junction bases not matched to a gene: 7.